A single sample gave rise to the 27 T cell receptor beta chains below, sequenced in a study of CD8 T cells in ankylosing spondylitis. MiXCR, run by TCRdb on the 5' RACE reads, gives a single entry per CDR3 protein. The sample includes around 440,000 distinct CDR3 sequences, about 15% of them seen just once. The antigens for these receptors are not known. Study-wide results and limits: Ankylosing spondylitis blood appeared to be characterized by a TCR beta motif of eight highly homologous variants.

The sequencing input was blood, either unsorted or a sorted T cell fraction (not recorded which). These TCRs come from a male donor with ankylosing spondylitis.

The rearrangement uses TRBV11-1 and TRBJ2-7; the D gene is possibly TRBD2 (5 bases). Germline values: CDR1 SGHAT, CDR2 FQDESV (reference sequence). Deletions cut 5 bases from V and 2 bases from J, with 13 bases between. CDR3 length equals 14 residues. The CDR3 DNA follows: TGTGCCAGCAGCCCTAGAGGGTGGACCTACGAGCAGTACTTC. Residues: CASSPRGWTYEQYF.

The chain joins TRBV6-1 to TRBJ1-5; D unclear. V lost 7 bases to trimming and J lost 1 base, with 8 bases between them. Germline CDR1 reads MNHNS; CDR2 reads SASEGT. CDR3 size: 13 residues. As DNA, the CDR3 is TGTGCCAGCACCGTGAAAAGCAATCAGCCCCAGCATTTT. It specifies CASTVKSNQPQHF.

The V and J genes are TRBV2 and TRBJ2-3; D may be TRBD1 or TRBD2 (5 bases each). This CDR3 contains 11 residues. Trimming removed 7 bases from V and 10 bases from J, with 12 bases in between. CDR1 is SNHLY and CDR2 is FYNNEI in the germline V gene. The CDR3: CASKSPGPQYF. CDR3 coding DNA: TGTGCCAGCAAGAGTCCGGGACCGCAGTATTTT.

The chain uses TRBV4-1 and TRBJ1-4; 8 nucleotides line up with TRBD1. V dropped 1 base and J dropped 3; count of bases not matched to a gene: 4. Per the germline V gene, CDR1 is MGHRA and CDR2 is YSYEKL. This CDR3 comprises 16 residues. CDR3 region: CASSQVAGGSNEKLFF. In nucleotides, the CDR3 is TGCGCCAGCAGCCAAGTCGCAGGGGGCTCTAATGAAAAACTGTTTTTT.

The J gene is TRBJ2-5, the V gene TRBV9; tentative D call: TRBD1 (6 bases). Germline assignment: CDR1 SGDLS and CDR2 YYNGEE. This CDR3 has 14 amino acids. Deletions cut 3 bases from V and 1 base from J, with 10 bases between. DNA of the CDR3: TGTGCCAGCAGCGAGGGGACACTCCAAGAGACCCAGTACTTC. Protein sequence: CASSEGTLQETQYF. Full variable domain (outside the CDR3, taken from reference TRBV9 and TRBJ2-5): DSGVTQTPKHLITATGQRVTLRCSPRSGDLSVYWYQQSLDQGLQFLIQYYNGEERAKGNILERFSAQQFPDLHSELNLSSLELGDSALYFCASSEGTLQETQYFGPGTRLLVL.

The chain employs TRBV18 and TRBJ1-2; D remains ambiguous. With 2 bases removed from V and 4 bases from J, the gap between germline ends came to 11 bases. Germline CDR1 KGHSH, CDR2 LQKENI. The CDR3 is made up of 14 amino acids. CDR3 amino acids: CASSPGNQFYGYTF. The CDR3 region has the DNA TGTGCCAGCTCACCAGGGAACCAGTTCTATGGCTACACCTTC.

In its sample, this clonotype was seen many times. The gene calls are TRBV5-1 and TRBJ2-3; 8 bases agree with TRBD2. The junction had 9 bases not matched to a gene; V was cut back by 10 bases and J by 2 bases. The CDR3 has 14 residues. Germline assignment: CDR1 SGHRS and CDR2 YFSETQ. CDR3 in DNA: TGCGCCTCCTCTCGGGAGGGACCCACAGATACGCAGTATTTT. It encodes CASSREGPTDTQYF. Full variable domain (missing parts from reference TRBV5-1 and TRBJ2-3): KAGVTQTPRYLIKTRGQQVTLSCSPISGHRSVSWYQQTPGQGLQFLFEYFSETQRNKGNFPGRFSGRQFSNSRSEMNVSTLELGDSALYLCASSREGPTDTQYFGPGTRLTVL.

This clonotype was detected many times. The chain uses TRBV7-2 and TRBJ2-1; no firm D call. The CDR3 extends over 17 amino acids. V was pared by 2 bases and J by 2 bases, with 16 bases between. Germline CDR1 SGHTA, CDR2 FQGNSA. CDR3: CASSLKVGARTYNEQFF. The CDR3 DNA sequence: TGTGCCAGCAGCTTAAAAGTGGGCGCCAGGACCTACAATGAGCAGTTCTTC.

The chain uses TRBV7-2 and TRBJ2-3, with 8 bases matching TRBD2. The CDR3 is made up of 16 amino acids. V lost 5 bases and J lost 4; bases outside the gene matches: 11. The germline gives CDR1 SGHTA, CDR2 FQGNSA. In DNA, the CDR3 is TGTGCCAGCAGCGCCTCCCCGGGGCGGGAGGCAGATACGCAGTATTTT. Translation: CASSASPGREADTQYF.

The chain recombines TRBV5-1 with TRBJ2-3; the match to TRBD2 covers 8 bases. There are 16 residues in the CDR3. From germline, CDR1 is SGHRS and CDR2 YFSETQ. The V and J ends lost 1 base and 3 bases, in that order; junction bases with no gene match: 7. Here the CDR3 reads CASSLPAGVRTDTQYF. In DNA form, the CDR3 reads TGCGCCAGCAGCTTGCCAGCGGGAGTGAGGACAGATACGCAGTATTTT.

The chain couples TRBV6-5 to TRBJ1-3, with D perhaps TRBD1 (6 bases). CDR1 and CDR2 (germline): MNHEY, SVGAGI. Trimming removed 0 bases at V and 4 bases at J, with 13 bases between. The CDR3 has 16 amino acids. CDR3 sequence reads: CASSYSGTGKGNTIYF. CDR3 DNA: TGTGCCAGCAGTTACTCGGGAACAGGGAAAGGAAACACCATATATTTT.

The V gene is TRBV6-1, the J gene TRBJ2-7; TRBD2 matches at 9 bases. The CDR3 extends over 16 amino acids. In germline, CDR1 is MNHNS, CDR2 SASEGT. Germline trimming cut 6 bases from V and 6 bases from J; bases unmatched to any gene: 15. The CDR3 loop is CASSFSRGREGSEQYF. Written as DNA, the CDR3 is TGTGCCAGCAGCTTTAGCCGGGGGCGGGAGGGCTCCGAGCAGTACTTC.

The chain links TRBV20-1 to TRBJ2-3; D call uncertain. The germline CDR1 and CDR2 sequences are DFQATT and SNEGSKA (reference sequence). The CDR3 has 12 residues. With 0 bases removed from V and 5 bases from J, the gap between germline ends came to 6 bases. The CDR3 protein is CSARDQLDTQYF. The CDR3 nucleotides read TGCAGTGCTAGAGATCAACTAGATACGCAGTATTTT.

This clonotype was observed a handful of times. V gene TRBV4-1 combines with J gene TRBJ2-2; the D gene is possibly TRBD1 (5 bases). CDR1 and CDR2 (germline): MGHRA, YSYEKL. CDR3 size: 18 residues. V lost 0 bases and J 5 bases, leaving 19 bases between the germline ends. The CDR3 reads CASSQDHLQTARTGELFF. The CDR3 coding sequence is TGCGCCAGCAGCCAAGACCACCTCCAGACAGCTAGGACCGGGGAGCTGTTTTTT.

V gene TRBV12-3 or TRBV12-4 combines with J gene TRBJ2-1; D ambiguous. This CDR3 is 15 amino acids long. V was pared by 6 bases and J by 4 bases, with 16 bases between. This CDR3 is CASSPTRTPYNEQFF. DNA of the CDR3: TGTGCCAGCAGCCCTACGCGAACCCCTTACAATGAGCAGTTCTTC.

The chain has TRBV7-2 and TRBJ2-3, with TRBD1 as a possible D gene (6 bases). Germline CDR1 reads SGHTA; CDR2 reads FQGNSA. This CDR3 is 18 amino acids long. V was trimmed by 1 base and J by 3 bases, leaving 20 bases between them. The CDR3 here is CASSLGWTAPVKTDTQYF. CDR3 in DNA: TGTGCCAGCAGCTTAGGCTGGACAGCCCCGGTTAAGACAGATACGCAGTATTTT.

This sequence joins TRBV6-1 and TRBJ1-5, with D possibly matching TRBD1 (6 bases). CDR1 MNHNS and CDR2 SASEGT come from the germline V gene. The V end lost 8 bases, the J end lost 2 bases, and 16 bases lay between the germline ends. The CDR3 sequence is 15 residues long. The CDR3 is CASGLTGDRNQPQHF. The CDR3 region has the DNA TGTGCCAGCGGATTGACAGGAGATCGCAATCAGCCCCAGCATTTT.

In its sample, this clonotype was seen a few times. The genes are TRBV5-1 and TRBJ2-1; D is possibly TRBD1 (6 bases). The CDR3 loop spans 15 amino acids. Looked up from germline, CDR1 is SGHRS and CDR2 is YFSETQ. The ends were cut back, 7 bases at V and 6 bases at J, with 20 bases in the middle. The CDR3 is CASSSSGAGVNEQFF. The CDR3 DNA sequence: TGCGCCAGCTCCTCATCCGGGGCAGGGGTCAATGAGCAGTTCTTC.

In this sample, this clonotype turned up a few times. This chain uses TRBV11-2 with TRBJ2-3; weak D call: TRBD2 (6 bases). Germline CDR1 SGHAT, CDR2 FQNNGV. V was shortened by 5 bases and J by 2 bases, with 20 bases between the two germline ends. The CDR3 is made up of 17 amino acids. For the CDR3, the DNA is TGTGCCAGCAGCCTCAAGATGACGGGAGCCTCCACAGATACGCAGTATTTT. It yields the protein CASSLKMTGASTDTQYF.

In this sample, this clonotype turned up a few times. The gene calls are TRBV20-1 and TRBJ1-4; TRBD1 matches at 7 bases. The junction had 8 bases not matched to a gene; V was cut back by 2 bases and J by 8 bases. The CDR3 runs 14 residues. Germline CDR1 is DFQATT and CDR2 is SNEGSKA (reference sequence). This CDR3 reads CSARTTGVGEKLFF. CDR3 nucleotides: TGCAGTGCTAGAACAACAGGGGTGGGAGAAAAACTGTTTTTT.

This clonotype has only a few counts. V usage is TRBV5-6 and J usage is TRBJ2-2; no firm D call. The germline V gene encodes CDR1 SGHDT and CDR2 YYEEEE. The CDR3 is 15 residues long. V was pared by 2 bases and J by 0 bases, with 8 bases between. The CDR3 reads CASSFSPSNTGELFF. CDR3 nucleotides: TGTGCCAGCAGCTTTAGCCCCTCGAACACCGGGGAGCTGTTTTTT.

This clonotype has just a few counts. The chain employs TRBV20-1 and TRBJ1-1; possibly TRBD1 for D (5 bases). Germline V gene sequence: CDR1 DFQATT, CDR2 SNEGSKA (reference sequence). CDR3 length: 14 residues. V was pared by 2 bases and J by 0 bases, with 10 bases between. The CDR3 region has the DNA TGCAGTGCTAGATCCGGGACGGTGAACACTGAAGCTTTCTTT. Its translation: CSARSGTVNTEAFF.

This clonotype was picked up a small number of times. The CDR3 is CAISERGEGAKNIQYF. CDR3 sequence (DNA): TGTGCCATCAGTGAGCGTGGCGAGGGGGCCAAAAACATTCAGTACTTC. The J gene is TRBJ2-4, the V gene TRBV10-3, with D perhaps being TRBD1 or TRBD2 (5 bases each). The V gene lost 2 bases and the J gene lost 1 base, with 12 bases spanning the gap. CDR3 length equals 16 residues. Germline CDR1 and CDR2: ENHRY and SYGVKD.

The chain links TRBV6-2 or TRBV6-3 to TRBJ2-7, with TRBD2 matching over 12 bases. V lost 4 bases to trimming and J lost 11 bases; unmatched junction nucleotides: 0. Per germline, CDR1 MNHEY and CDR2 SVGEGT. There are 11 residues in the CDR3. The CDR3 nucleotides are TGTGCCAGCAGTTCTAGCGGGGGGGAGTACTTC. Amino acids: CASSSSGGEYF.

In its sample, this clonotype was seen many times. The chain combines TRBV27 with TRBJ2-5; 14 bases fit TRBD2. The V gene's germline CDR1 is MNHEY and CDR2 SMNVEV (reference sequence). The CDR3 is 17 amino acids. After removal of 5 bases from V and 0 bases from J, the junction contained 5 bases not matched to a gene. CDR3: CASSPRLAGGYQETQYF. DNA for the CDR3: TGTGCCAGCAGTCCCCGACTAGCGGGAGGGTACCAAGAGACCCAGTACTTC.

The J gene is TRBJ1-5, the V gene TRBV19; D is unresolved. The CDR3 totals 14 residues. V was trimmed by 4 bases and J by 3 bases, leaving 10 bases between them. Germline V gene sequence: CDR1 LNHDA, CDR2 SQIVND (reference sequence). This chain's CDR3 is CASSSMGSNQPQHF. For the CDR3, the DNA is TGTGCCAGTAGTAGCATGGGATCCAATCAGCCCCAGCATTTT. Variable domain in full (rest from reference TRBV19 and TRBJ1-5): DGGITQSPKYLFRKEGQNVTLSCEQNLNHDAMYWYRQDPGQGLRLIYYSQIVNDFQKGDIAEGYSVSREKKESFPLTVTSAQKNPTAFYLCASSSMGSNQPQHFGDGTRLSIL.

In its sample, this clonotype was seen a few times. This sequence joins TRBV6-5 and TRBJ2-7, with 14 bases that match TRBD2. V dropped 5 bases and J dropped 7; count of bases not matched to a gene: 16. The CDR3 loop spans 18 amino acids. Looked up from germline, CDR1 is MNHEY and CDR2 is SVGAGI. The CDR3 nucleotides are TGTGCCAGCAGTCATTCGACTAGCGGGAGGGCGGTTAGGGGGGAGCAGTACTTC. It yields the protein CASSHSTSGRAVRGEQYF.